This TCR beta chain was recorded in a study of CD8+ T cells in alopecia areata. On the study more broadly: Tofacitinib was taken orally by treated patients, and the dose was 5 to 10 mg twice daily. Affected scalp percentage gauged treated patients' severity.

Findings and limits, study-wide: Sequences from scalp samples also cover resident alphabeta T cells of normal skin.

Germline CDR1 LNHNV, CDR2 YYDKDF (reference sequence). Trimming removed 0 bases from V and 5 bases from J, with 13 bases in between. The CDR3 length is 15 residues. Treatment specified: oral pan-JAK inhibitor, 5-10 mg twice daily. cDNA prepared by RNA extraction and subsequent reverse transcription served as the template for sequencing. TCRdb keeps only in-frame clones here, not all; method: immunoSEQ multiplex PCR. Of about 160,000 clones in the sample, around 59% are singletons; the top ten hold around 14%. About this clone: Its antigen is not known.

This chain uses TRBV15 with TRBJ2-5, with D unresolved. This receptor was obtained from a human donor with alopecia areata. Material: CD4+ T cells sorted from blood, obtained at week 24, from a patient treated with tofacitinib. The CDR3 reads CATSRDGGWRETQYF. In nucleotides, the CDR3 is TGTGCCACCAGCAGAGATGGCGGATGGCGTGAGACCCAGTACTTC.